The text below deals with one T cell receptor (beta chain). Per germline, CDR1 MNHEY and CDR2 SVGEGT. The V and J ends lost 5 bases and 10 bases, in that order; junction bases with no gene match: 6. This CDR3 region has 13 residues. The entry originates in a study of blood T cell repertoires in COVID-19. About the study: Spain, Italy and the United States supplied samples that represented acute and convalescent COVID-19. PBMCs, B-cell-depleted T cells, or T cells provided the cDNA or gDNA that made up the material.

Study processing details: Nucleated cell counts were estimated from reference gene primer amplification. Sequencing was performed with immunoSEQ multiplex PCR; in TCRdb, only in-frame clones are kept and a portion is missing. That table gives V, J and clone size, and the DNA gave D and trimming. The sample has hundreds of thousands of clones, 86% seen once. The TCR comes from a woman in her 30s with active or convalescent COVID-19. The gene calls are TRBV6-2 or TRBV6-3 and TRBJ2-1; 9 nucleotides align to TRBD2. Sequenced material: peripheral blood. As DNA, the CDR3 is TGTGCCAGCAGTACAGAGACTAGCGGCGAGCAGTTCTTC. As protein: CASSTETSGEQFF.